A selection of T cell receptor beta chains follows, all from one sample in a study of T cell repertoires in cytomegalovirus infection. TCRdb re-analysed the reads in MiXCR, keeping a single row per CDR3 protein. Of roughly 700,000 distinct CDR3 sequences detected, about 33% appear once; the ten largest clones hold roughly 18%. These receptors lack a known antigen. The sequences come from cultured PBMCs, collected from culture after CMV antigen stimulation. Receptor source: a human donor in good health (CMV status not recorded). Some clones in this sample may be carry-over from other donors' samples. The CDR3 runs from the conserved cysteine through the conserved F or W. D genes are given only for firm matches. Clone size, where shown, is once, few, many, or a class for clones that have expanded.

size	J	D	V	DNA	CDR3
few	TRBJ2-3	TRBD1	TRBV7-2	TGTGCCAGCAGCTTAGCCGGACAGGGGGGCGCAGATACGCAGTATTTT	CASSLAGQGGADTQYF
.	TRBJ2-1	.	TRBV12-3/TRBV12-4	TGTGCCAGCACCTCGGTACTAGCAGAGAATGAGCAGTTCTTC	CASTSVLAENEQFF
.	TRBJ1-4	.	TRBV27	TGTGCCAGCGCGTCCCAACTCGGGACAAAACTGTTTTTT	CASASQLGTKLFF
few	TRBJ2-7	.	TRBV7-2	TGTGCCAGCAGCTTGGCAAGGGGGGACCAGCAGTACTTC	CASSLARGDQQYF
.	TRBJ1-5	.	TRBV19	TGTGCCAGTAGCACCGAGGGGTATCAGCCCCAGCATTTT	CASSTEGYQPQHF
.	TRBJ2-1	TRBD2	TRBV6-6	TGTGCCAGCAGTTACGAACTAGCGGGAGGAAGGGGTTACAATGAGCAGTTCTTC	CASSYELAGGRGYNEQFF
few	TRBJ1-6	.	TRBV6-5	TGTGCCAGCAGTAAGGCCCGAATCTCCAGGGGTAATTCACCCCTCCACTTT	CASSKARISRGNSPLHF
few	TRBJ1-2	TRBD1	TRBV24-1	TGTGCCACCCAGGGGGACTATGGCTACACCTTC	CATQGDYGYTF
.	TRBJ2-5	.	TRBV5-4	TGTGCCAGCAGCTTGTCGTTGATACAAGAGACCCAGTACTTC	CASSLSLIQETQYF
.	TRBJ2-3	TRBD2	TRBV15	TGTGCCACCAGCACGCCCTTTAGCGGGGGAAGCACAGATACGCAGTATTTT	CATSTPFSGGSTDTQYF
.	TRBJ2-3	.	TRBV7-2	TGTGCCAGCAGCTTAGATGTGCCTACAGATACGCAGTATTTT	CASSLDVPTDTQYF
few	TRBJ2-5	.	TRBV10-3	TGTGCCATCAGTAATGGGGGCGTCCAAGAGACCCAGTACTTC	CAISNGGVQETQYF